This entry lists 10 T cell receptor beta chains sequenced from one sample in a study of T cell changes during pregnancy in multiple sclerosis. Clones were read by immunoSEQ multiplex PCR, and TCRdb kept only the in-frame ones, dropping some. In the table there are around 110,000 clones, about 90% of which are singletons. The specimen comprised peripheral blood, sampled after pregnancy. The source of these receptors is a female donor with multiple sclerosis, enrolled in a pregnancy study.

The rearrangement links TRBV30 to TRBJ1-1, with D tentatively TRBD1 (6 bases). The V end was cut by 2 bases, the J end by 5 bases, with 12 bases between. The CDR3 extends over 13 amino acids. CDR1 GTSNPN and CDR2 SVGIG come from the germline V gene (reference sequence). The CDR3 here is CAWSWGQGTEAFF. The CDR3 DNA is TGTGCCTGGAGTTGGGGGCAGGGGACTGAAGCTTTCTTT. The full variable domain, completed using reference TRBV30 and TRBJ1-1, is SQTIHQWPATLVQPVGSPLSLECTVEGTSNPNLYWYRQAAGRGLQLLFYSVGIGQISSEVPQNLSASRPQDRQFILSSKKLLLSDSGFYLCAWSWGQGTEAFFGQGTRLTVV.

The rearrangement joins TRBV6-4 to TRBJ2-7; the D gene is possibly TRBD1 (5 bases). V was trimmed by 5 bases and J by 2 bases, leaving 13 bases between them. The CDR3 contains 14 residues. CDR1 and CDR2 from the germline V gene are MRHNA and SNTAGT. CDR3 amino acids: CASSLEGATYEQYF. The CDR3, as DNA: TGTGCCAGCAGTCTCGAAGGGGCTACCTACGAGCAGTACTTC.

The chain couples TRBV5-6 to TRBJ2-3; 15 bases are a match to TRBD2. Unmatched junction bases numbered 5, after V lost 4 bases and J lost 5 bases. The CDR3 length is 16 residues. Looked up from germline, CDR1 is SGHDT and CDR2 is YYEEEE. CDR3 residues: CASSAWTSGRGDTQYF. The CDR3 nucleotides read TGTGCCAGCAGCGCGTGGACTAGCGGGAGGGGAGATACGCAGTATTTT.

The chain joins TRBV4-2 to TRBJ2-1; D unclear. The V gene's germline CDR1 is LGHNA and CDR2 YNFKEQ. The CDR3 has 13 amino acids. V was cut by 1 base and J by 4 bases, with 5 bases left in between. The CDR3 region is CASSQGAYNEQFF. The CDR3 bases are TGTGCCAGCAGCCAAGGGGCGTACAATGAGCAGTTCTTC.

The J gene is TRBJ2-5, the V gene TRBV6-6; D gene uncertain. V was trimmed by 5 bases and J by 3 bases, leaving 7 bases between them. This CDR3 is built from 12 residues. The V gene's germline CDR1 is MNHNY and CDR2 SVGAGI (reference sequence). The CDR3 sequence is CASSTSEETQYF. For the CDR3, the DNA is TGTGCCAGCAGTACCTCGGAAGAGACCCAGTACTTC.

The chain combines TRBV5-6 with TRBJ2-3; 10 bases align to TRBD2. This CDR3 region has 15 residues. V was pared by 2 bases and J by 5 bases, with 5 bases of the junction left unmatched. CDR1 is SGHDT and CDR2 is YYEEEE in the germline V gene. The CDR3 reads CASSFSGRSGDTQYF. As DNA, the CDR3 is TGTGCCAGCAGCTTTAGCGGGAGGTCGGGAGATACGCAGTATTTT.

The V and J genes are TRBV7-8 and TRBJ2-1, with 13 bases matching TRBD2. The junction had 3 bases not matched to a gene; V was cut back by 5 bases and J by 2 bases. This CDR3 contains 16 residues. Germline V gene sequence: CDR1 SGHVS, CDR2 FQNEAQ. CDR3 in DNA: TGTGCCAGCAGCCCGGGACTAGCGGGGACCTACAATGAGCAGTTCTTC. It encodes CASSPGLAGTYNEQFF. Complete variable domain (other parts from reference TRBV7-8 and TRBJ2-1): GAGVSQSPRYKVAKRGQDVALRCDPISGHVSLFWYQQALGQGPEFLTYFQNEAQLDKSGLPSDRFFAERPEGSVSTLKIQRTQQEDSAVYLCASSPGLAGTYNEQFFGPGTRLTVL.

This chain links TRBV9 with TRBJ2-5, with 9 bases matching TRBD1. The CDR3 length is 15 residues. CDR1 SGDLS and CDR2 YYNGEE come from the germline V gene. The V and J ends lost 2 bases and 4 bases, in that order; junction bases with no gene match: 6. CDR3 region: CASSVTGGFSETQYF. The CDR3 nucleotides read TGTGCCAGCAGCGTTACAGGGGGCTTTTCAGAGACCCAGTACTTC.

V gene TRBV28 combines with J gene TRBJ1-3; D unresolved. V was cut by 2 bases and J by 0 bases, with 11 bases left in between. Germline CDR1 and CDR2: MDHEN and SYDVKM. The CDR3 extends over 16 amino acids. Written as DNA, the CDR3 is TGTGCCAGCAGTTTACAGAGCGGAAGCTCTGGAAACACCATATATTTT. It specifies CASSLQSGSSGNTIYF.

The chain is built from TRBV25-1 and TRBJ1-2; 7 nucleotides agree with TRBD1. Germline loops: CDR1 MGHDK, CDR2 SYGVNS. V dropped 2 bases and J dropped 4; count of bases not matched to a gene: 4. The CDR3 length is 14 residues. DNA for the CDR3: TGTGCCAGCAGTGAAGCAGGGGGGCGCTATGGCTACACCTTC. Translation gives CASSEAGGRYGYTF.